A selection of T cell receptor beta chains follows, all from one sample in a study of blood T cells in healthy people across ages. TCRdb recomputed calls from the 5' RACE reads with MiXCR, one row per CDR3 protein. The top ten clones hold roughly 6.3% of a sample with around 1.5 million distinct CDR3 sequences, 45% to 70% of them seen once. Sequencing input: blood. These receptors all come from a man younger than 30 in good health. Each CDR3 is given with its conserved first and last residue. A D gene is named only where the DNA matches it firmly. Size tells how often a clone was seen (once, few, many) or the class of an expanded clone, and some rows leave it out.

DNA: TGCGCCAGCAGTGCCAGCGGGGAGATCGAGCAGTACTTC; CDR3: CASSASGEIEQYF; J: TRBJ2-7; V: TRBV10-2; size: NA; D: TRBD2
DNA: TGTGCCAGCAGTGGCAGACCGAACACTGAAGCTTTCTTT; CDR3: CASSGRPNTEAFF; J: TRBJ1-1; V: TRBV2; size: NA; D: NA
DNA: TGTGCCAGCAGTTCTAACCGGGACAGGAGCTACGAGCAGTACTTC; CDR3: CASSSNRDRSYEQYF; J: TRBJ2-7; V: TRBV28; size: few; D: TRBD1
DNA: TGTGCCAGCAGTAGCTCGACAGGGGGATTCACAGATACGCAGTATTTT; CDR3: CASSSSTGGFTDTQYF; J: TRBJ2-3; V: TRBV12-3/TRBV12-4; size: once; D: TRBD1
DNA: TGCGCCAGCAGCTTACTACAGGGAGGTGAAAAACTGTTTTTT; CDR3: CASSLLQGGEKLFF; J: TRBJ1-4; V: TRBV5-1; size: few; D: NA
DNA: TGTGCCAGCAGCTTAATCTCCAGCTCCTACAATGAGCAGTTCTTC; CDR3: CASSLISSSYNEQFF; J: TRBJ2-1; V: TRBV7-6; size: NA; D: NA
DNA: TGCAGTGCTAGAGGGCCAGCGGGGTTGCAGGCAGATACGCAGTATTTT; CDR3: CSARGPAGLQADTQYF; J: TRBJ2-3; V: TRBV20-1; size: NA; D: TRBD2
DNA: TGCAGCGTGACGGGGACTAGCGGGAGGAAAAAGTACAATGAGCAGTTCTTC; CDR3: CSVTGTSGRKKYNEQFF; J: TRBJ2-1; V: TRBV29-1; size: few; D: TRBD2
DNA: TGCAGCGTTGGAGGGACTAGCGACAGCTCCTACAATGAGCAGTTCTTC; CDR3: CSVGGTSDSSYNEQFF; J: TRBJ2-1; V: TRBV29-1; size: few; D: TRBD2
DNA: TGTGCCAGCAGCCTTAGGGAGTTGACTGAAGCTTTCTTT; CDR3: CASSLRELTEAFF; J: TRBJ1-1; V: TRBV3-1; size: once; D: NA
DNA: TGTGCCAGCAGCGAGGTGGGTCTAGACTCCGGGACAGATAATTCACCCCTCCACTTT; CDR3: CASSEVGLDSGTDNSPLHF; J: TRBJ1-6; V: TRBV3-1; size: NA; D: TRBD1
DNA: TGCAGTGCTACAGGGCGGGGTACAGATACGCAGTATTTT; CDR3: CSATGRGTDTQYF; J: TRBJ2-3; V: TRBV20-1; size: NA; D: NA
DNA: TGTGCCAGCAGTTCGGACCAAAACAATGAGCAGTTCTTC; CDR3: CASSSDQNNEQFF; J: TRBJ2-1; V: TRBV27; size: few; D: NA
DNA: TGCAGTGCTAGTACGCCCTATTCCTACGAGCAGTACTTC; CDR3: CSASTPYSYEQYF; J: TRBJ2-7; V: TRBV20-1; size: few; D: NA
DNA: TGTGCCAGTGCGACAGGGCCTAACTATGGCTACACCTTC; CDR3: CASATGPNYGYTF; J: TRBJ1-2; V: TRBV6-5; size: NA; D: TRBD1
DNA: TGCAGCGTTGAAGGGACAGGGACAAACAATGAGCAGTTCTTC; CDR3: CSVEGTGTNNEQFF; J: TRBJ2-1; V: TRBV29-1; size: few; D: TRBD1
DNA: TGTGCCAGCAGGCCTAGCGGGAACACCGGGGAGCTGTTTTTT; CDR3: CASRPSGNTGELFF; J: TRBJ2-2; V: TRBV4-2; size: NA; D: TRBD2
DNA: TGCGCCAGCAGCCTCCGGGACCACCAAGAGACCCAGTACTTC; CDR3: CASSLRDHQETQYF; J: TRBJ2-5; V: TRBV4-1; size: NA; D: NA
DNA: TGCAGCGTTGAACGGGGGCCAGATACGCAGTATTTT; CDR3: CSVERGPDTQYF; J: TRBJ2-3; V: TRBV29-1; size: few; D: NA
DNA: TGTGCCAGCAGCTTAGGCGGGACAGCTACAGATACGCAGTATTTT; CDR3: CASSLGGTATDTQYF; J: TRBJ2-3; V: TRBV7-9; size: NA; D: NA
DNA: TGTGCCAGCAGCGTCAGATTTCAGGCGAGTAATCAGCCCCAGCATTTT; CDR3: CASSVRFQASNQPQHF; J: TRBJ1-5; V: TRBV27; size: NA; D: NA
DNA: TGTGCCAGCTCACCCCTCCCGTTTACTGAAGCTTTCTTT; CDR3: CASSPLPFTEAFF; J: TRBJ1-1; V: TRBV18; size: NA; D: NA
DNA: TGTGCCAGCAGCTTAGGTCAAACCACTGAAGCTTTCTTT; CDR3: CASSLGQTTEAFF; J: TRBJ1-1; V: TRBV11-2; size: few; D: NA
DNA: TGTGCCAGCAGTGCGACAGGGAAAAACATTCAGTACTTC; CDR3: CASSATGKNIQYF; J: TRBJ2-4; V: TRBV12-3/TRBV12-4; size: NA; D: TRBD1
DNA: TGTGCCAGCAGCCACCAGCTTCCGCAGGCCCCTAATGAAAAACCGTTTTTT; CDR3: CASSHQLPQAPNEKPFF; J: TRBJ1-4; V: TRBV4-2; size: NA; D: NA
DNA: TGTGCCAGCAGTCTACTCGGACAGCCTACGCGATATGGCTACACCTTC; CDR3: CASSLLGQPTRYGYTF; J: TRBJ1-2; V: TRBV6-2/TRBV6-3; size: NA; D: NA
DNA: TGTGCCAGCAGCTTAGGGCGGGCGGGCAGAGTGAACACTGAAGCTTTCTTT; CDR3: CASSLGRAGRVNTEAFF; J: TRBJ1-1; V: TRBV7-9; size: NA; D: NA
DNA: TGTGCCAGCAGCCAAGGAACGGGGAAGTTAGGGCAGGTCAATGAGCAGTTCTTC; CDR3: CASSQGTGKLGQVNEQFF; J: TRBJ2-1; V: TRBV7-2; size: NA; D: NA
DNA: TGTGCCAGCAGCCTCCCCTTAAGCGGGGGGATGAGCACAGATACGCAGTATTTT; CDR3: CASSLPLSGGMSTDTQYF; J: TRBJ2-3; V: TRBV7-2; size: few; D: TRBD2
DNA: TGTGCCAGCAGCCAAGTAACAGAACGCGTTGACGAGCAGTACTTC; CDR3: CASSQVTERVDEQYF; J: TRBJ2-7; V: TRBV3-1; size: NA; D: NA
DNA: TGTGCCATCAGTCCGGGACAGTATAGCAATCAGCCCCAGCATTTT; CDR3: CAISPGQYSNQPQHF; J: TRBJ1-5; V: TRBV10-3; size: NA; D: TRBD1
DNA: TGTGCCAGCAGCCTAATAGGACTAGCCAACCTGTACGAGCAGTACTTC; CDR3: CASSLIGLANLYEQYF; J: TRBJ2-7; V: TRBV7-2; size: NA; D: TRBD2
DNA: TGTGCCAGCAGCAAGGGACCCAATTCCTACGAGCAGTACTTC; CDR3: CASSKGPNSYEQYF; J: TRBJ2-7; V: TRBV7-6; size: NA; D: NA
DNA: TGTGCCAGCAGCCCTTTGGGGGACAGGAGCCTCTATGGCTACACCTTC; CDR3: CASSPLGDRSLYGYTF; J: TRBJ1-2; V: TRBV6-1; size: few; D: TRBD1
DNA: TGTGCCAGCATCTCCGCGAACACTGAAGCTTTCTTT; CDR3: CASISANTEAFF; J: TRBJ1-1; V: TRBV2; size: NA; D: NA
DNA: TGCGCCAGCAGCTTTGGGGTAGCGGGTCAGACAGATACGCAGTATTTT; CDR3: CASSFGVAGQTDTQYF; J: TRBJ2-3; V: TRBV5-1; size: few; D: TRBD2
DNA: TGTGCCAGCAGCCAAGATCTAGCGGGAGGCTTGAATGAGCAGTTCTTC; CDR3: CASSQDLAGGLNEQFF; J: TRBJ2-1; V: TRBV14; size: NA; D: TRBD2
DNA: TGTGCCAGCAGCCCTTCGGGGGTCGAAATAAACAATGAGCAGTTCTTC; CDR3: CASSPSGVEINNEQFF; J: TRBJ2-1; V: TRBV11-2; size: few; D: NA
DNA: TGCAGTGCTCCGGGGGACCCGAACACTGAAGCTTTCTTT; CDR3: CSAPGDPNTEAFF; J: TRBJ1-1; V: TRBV20-1; size: NA; D: NA
DNA: TGTGCCAGCAGGACGGGCCTCGGTGGGGAGCAGTACTTC; CDR3: CASRTGLGGEQYF; J: TRBJ2-7; V: TRBV12-3/TRBV12-4; size: NA; D: NA
DNA: TGTGCCAGCAATGAGTCCCCGAACACTGAAGCTTTCTTT; CDR3: CASNESPNTEAFF; J: TRBJ1-1; V: TRBV2; size: NA; D: NA
DNA: TGCGCCAGCAGCTTCGAGTGGGCAGTCGAGCAGTACTTC; CDR3: CASSFEWAVEQYF; J: TRBJ2-7; V: TRBV5-1; size: NA; D: NA
DNA: TGTGCCAGCAGCCCTGGACTAGCGGTGACCTACGAGCAGTACTTC; CDR3: CASSPGLAVTYEQYF; J: TRBJ2-7; V: TRBV13; size: few; D: TRBD2
DNA: TGTGCCAGCAGCCTCGAAATAGCAGGACAGCCCCAGCATTTT; CDR3: CASSLEIAGQPQHF; J: TRBJ1-5; V: TRBV3-1; size: NA; D: NA
DNA: TGTGCCAGCAGCTTATTTAACCTCCGCACAGATACGCAGTATTTT; CDR3: CASSLFNLRTDTQYF; J: TRBJ2-3; V: TRBV11-2; size: few; D: NA
DNA: TGTGCCAGCAGGTTAGCGGGAGTGGCCTACAATGAGCAGTTCTTC; CDR3: CASRLAGVAYNEQFF; J: TRBJ2-1; V: TRBV2; size: NA; D: TRBD2
DNA: TGTGCCAGCAGTGAGAGGGGAAACTTCCAAGAGACCCAGTACTTC; CDR3: CASSERGNFQETQYF; J: TRBJ2-5; V: TRBV2; size: NA; D: NA
DNA: TGTGCCAGCAGTAAGGGACAGAGCCCCGAAAAACTGTTTTTT; CDR3: CASSKGQSPEKLFF; J: TRBJ1-4; V: TRBV25-1; size: NA; D: TRBD1
DNA: TGCGCCAGCAGCCACCTGGGACCGCGGGATGGCTACACCTTC; CDR3: CASSHLGPRDGYTF; J: TRBJ1-2; V: TRBV4-1; size: once; D: NA
DNA: TGTGCCAGCAGTTACCGACCAGACTACGAGCAGTACTTC; CDR3: CASSYRPDYEQYF; J: TRBJ2-7; V: TRBV6-5; size: once; D: NA
DNA: TGTGCCAGCAGTGTGCTTGGGACAGGACGCTCCTACGAGCAGTACTTC; CDR3: CASSVLGTGRSYEQYF; J: TRBJ2-7; V: TRBV28; size: NA; D: TRBD1
DNA: TGCAGCGTTAGGCCGGACCCCAACGAGCAGTACTTC; CDR3: CSVRPDPNEQYF; J: TRBJ2-7; V: TRBV29-1; size: NA; D: NA
DNA: TGCGCCAGCAGCGGTACAGCTCGGACCTGGGGCACAGATACGCAGTATTTT; CDR3: CASSGTARTWGTDTQYF; J: TRBJ2-3; V: TRBV5-1; size: NA; D: NA
DNA: TGCGCCAGCAGCCAAGGACCTATGCCCGAAGAGACCCAGTACTTC; CDR3: CASSQGPMPEETQYF; J: TRBJ2-5; V: TRBV4-1; size: few; D: NA
DNA: TGTGCCAGCAGCTCTATAGCGGGAGGAAATGAGCAGTACTTC; CDR3: CASSSIAGGNEQYF; J: TRBJ2-7; V: TRBV7-2; size: NA; D: TRBD2
DNA: TGCGCCAGCAGCAACTACCGGGACAGGGGTTATTCACCCCTCCACTTT; CDR3: CASSNYRDRGYSPLHF; J: TRBJ1-6; V: TRBV5-1; size: few; D: TRBD1
DNA: TGTGCCAGCAGTTACGTGATCCCGGGGGCGAACACTGAAGCTTTCTTT; CDR3: CASSYVIPGANTEAFF; J: TRBJ1-1; V: TRBV6-2/TRBV6-3; size: NA; D: NA
DNA: TGTGCGAGCTCCAGGGGTCCTAACCCGACTAGCACAGATACGCAGTATTTT; CDR3: CASSRGPNPTSTDTQYF; J: TRBJ2-3; V: TRBV7-8; size: few; D: NA
DNA: TGTGCCACCAGTGATCGGGACCCCCATTATTTGGATACGCAGTATTTT; CDR3: CATSDRDPHYLDTQYF; J: TRBJ2-3; V: TRBV24-1; size: many; D: NA
DNA: TGCAGCGTTGTTGCGGACAGGAGATACTACAATGAGCAGTTCTTC; CDR3: CSVVADRRYYNEQFF; J: TRBJ2-1; V: TRBV29-1; size: medium-sized; D: TRBD1